These T cell receptor beta chains were read from a single sample in a study of high-grade serous ovarian cancer treatment subgroups. Sequencing was performed with immunoSEQ multiplex PCR; in TCRdb, only in-frame clones are kept and a portion is missing. The table lists some 33,000 clones, 70% to 80% of them singletons, with approximately 3% in the top ten. Material: tumor tissue. These receptors were collected from a human donor with high-grade serous ovarian cancer. The CDR3 runs from the conserved cysteine through the conserved F or W. Fields, in order: clone size, V gene, D gene, CDR3 length, J gene, CDR3 protein, CDR3 DNA. The D gene is left open where the match is weak. Some rows have no size entry. The others give once, few or many, or a class for an expanded clone.

abundance: few
v_gene: TRBV5-1
d_gene: TRBD1
len: 13
j_gene: TRBJ1-2
CDR3aa: CASSLGGQKDYTF
CDR3nt: TGCGCCAGCAGCTTGGGGGGACAGAAGGACTACACCTTC

abundance: .
v_gene: TRBV19
d_gene: TRBD1
len: 15
j_gene: TRBJ1-5
CDR3aa: CASSTPGQVNQPQHF
CDR3nt: TGTGCCAGTAGTACCCCGGGACAGGTCAATCAGCCCCAGCATTTT

abundance: .
v_gene: TRBV10-3
d_gene: .
len: 14
j_gene: TRBJ2-3
CDR3aa: CAISESGRGDTQYF
CDR3nt: TGTGCCATCAGTGAGTCCGGAAGGGGAGATACGCAGTATTTT

abundance: few
v_gene: TRBV27
d_gene: .
len: 13
j_gene: TRBJ2-7
CDR3aa: CASSLSSGDEQYF
CDR3nt: TGTGCCAGCAGTTTATCCTCGGGGGACGAGCAGTACTTC

abundance: .
v_gene: TRBV30
d_gene: .
len: 13
j_gene: TRBJ2-7
CDR3aa: CAWRGPPSYEQYF
CDR3nt: TGTGCCTGGAGGGGGCCTCCGTCCTACGAGCAGTACTTC

abundance: .
v_gene: TRBV29-1
d_gene: .
len: 13
j_gene: TRBJ2-7
CDR3aa: CSVYEFDTLEQYF
CDR3nt: TGCAGCGTCTACGAATTTGACACTCTCGAGCAGTACTTC

abundance: few
v_gene: TRBV2
d_gene: .
len: 14
j_gene: TRBJ2-4
CDR3aa: CASKPRGVLNIQYF
CDR3nt: TGTGCCAGCAAGCCGAGGGGTGTTTTAAACATTCAGTACTTC

abundance: .
v_gene: TRBV29-1
d_gene: TRBD1
len: 17
j_gene: TRBJ2-3
CDR3aa: CSVEGTGIVSSTDTQYF
CDR3nt: TGCAGCGTTGAAGGGACAGGGATCGTTAGCAGCACAGATACGCAGTATTTT

abundance: .
v_gene: TRBV7-6
d_gene: TRBD2
len: 15
j_gene: TRBJ2-7
CDR3aa: CASSENSGNSYEQYF
CDR3nt: TGTGCCAGCAGCGAAAATAGCGGGAACTCCTACGAGCAGTACTTC

abundance: .
v_gene: TRBV6-1
d_gene: .
len: 14
j_gene: TRBJ2-6
CDR3aa: CATTSMTGANVLTF
CDR3nt: TGTGCCACCACGAGCATGACTGGGGCCAACGTCCTGACTTTC

abundance: .
v_gene: TRBV12-5
d_gene: TRBD1
len: 14
j_gene: TRBJ2-3
CDR3aa: CATSRQGFTDTQYF
CDR3nt: TGTGCTACTTCACGACAGGGCTTCACAGATACGCAGTATTTT

abundance: .
v_gene: TRBV4-1
d_gene: .
len: 15
j_gene: TRBJ2-5
CDR3aa: CASSHIEGRWETQYF
CDR3nt: TGCGCCAGCAGCCACATAGAGGGGAGGTGGGAGACCCAGTACTTC

abundance: .
v_gene: TRBV27
d_gene: TRBD2
len: 15
j_gene: TRBJ2-1
CDR3aa: CASRGTSGFWNEQFF
CDR3nt: TGTGCCAGCAGGGGGACTAGCGGGTTTTGGAATGAGCAGTTCTTC

abundance: .
v_gene: TRBV28
d_gene: TRBD2
len: 19
j_gene: TRBJ2-7
CDR3aa: CASSLGVAGANQISYEQYF
CDR3nt: TGTGCCAGCAGTTTAGGGGTAGCGGGTGCCAACCAAATCTCCTACGAGCAGTACTTC

abundance: .
v_gene: TRBV7-6
d_gene: .
len: 16
j_gene: TRBJ2-7
CDR3aa: CASSPNREGVTYEQYF
CDR3nt: TGTGCCAGCAGCCCAAATCGTGAGGGGGTAACCTACGAGCAGTACTTC

abundance: .
v_gene: TRBV6-6
d_gene: TRBD1
len: 12
j_gene: TRBJ2-7
CDR3aa: CASRGGPYEQYF
CDR3nt: TGTGCCAGCAGAGGGGGCCCCTACGAGCAGTACTTC

abundance: .
v_gene: TRBV10-3
d_gene: .
len: 14
j_gene: TRBJ2-1
CDR3aa: CAIGRDINYNEQFF
CDR3nt: TGTGCCATCGGGCGGGATATTAACTACAATGAGCAGTTCTTC

abundance: .
v_gene: TRBV2
d_gene: TRBD2
len: 18
j_gene: TRBJ2-7
CDR3aa: CASRGDIGLAGDSYEQYF
CDR3nt: TGTGCCAGCAGGGGGGACATCGGACTAGCGGGAGACTCCTACGAGCAGTACTTC

abundance: .
v_gene: TRBV29-1
d_gene: TRBD2
len: 12
j_gene: TRBJ2-7
CDR3aa: CSVVAGVNEQYF
CDR3nt: TGCAGCGTCGTGGCGGGAGTGAACGAGCAGTACTTC

abundance: .
v_gene: TRBV28
d_gene: TRBD2
len: 13
j_gene: TRBJ2-4
CDR3aa: CASSLAGENIQYF
CDR3nt: TGTGCCAGCAGTTTAGCGGGAGAAAACATTCAGTACTTC

abundance: .
v_gene: TRBV11-2
d_gene: .
len: 14
j_gene: TRBJ1-1
CDR3aa: CASSLGQARTEAFF
CDR3nt: TGTGCCAGCAGCTTAGGACAGGCCAGGACTGAAGCTTTCTTT

abundance: .
v_gene: TRBV27
d_gene: .
len: 15
j_gene: TRBJ2-4
CDR3aa: CASSLSVNALNIQYF
CDR3nt: TGTGCCAGCAGTTTATCGGTGAATGCGTTAAACATTCAGTACTTC

abundance: once
v_gene: TRBV27
d_gene: TRBD2
len: 16
j_gene: TRBJ2-2
CDR3aa: CASSPTSGRALGELFF
CDR3nt: TGTGCCAGCAGTCCTACTAGCGGGAGGGCCTTAGGGGAGCTGTTTTTT

abundance: .
v_gene: TRBV4-2
d_gene: TRBD1
len: 15
j_gene: TRBJ1-5
CDR3aa: CASSQDADRGQPQHF
CDR3nt: TGTGCCAGCAGCCAAGATGCGGACAGGGGGCAGCCCCAGCATTTT

abundance: .
v_gene: TRBV20-1
d_gene: .
len: 11
j_gene: TRBJ2-5
CDR3aa: CSLGPRGTQYF
CDR3nt: TGCAGTTTAGGACCCCGAGGGACCCAGTACTTC

abundance: .
v_gene: TRBV4-1
d_gene: .
len: 14
j_gene: TRBJ2-5
CDR3aa: CASSQDRQGGTQYF
CDR3nt: TGCGCCAGCAGCCAAGATCGGCAGGGGGGGACCCAGTACTTC

abundance: .
v_gene: TRBV7-9
d_gene: .
len: 14
j_gene: TRBJ2-5
CDR3aa: CASSLAPSEETQYF
CDR3nt: TGTGCCAGCAGCTTAGCCCCTTCCGAGGAGACCCAGTACTTC

abundance: .
v_gene: TRBV7-9
d_gene: TRBD1
len: 15
j_gene: TRBJ1-5
CDR3aa: CASSLAQGGYQPQHF
CDR3nt: TGTGCCAGCAGCTTAGCGCAGGGGGGATATCAGCCCCAGCATTTT

abundance: .
v_gene: TRBV7-9
d_gene: .
len: 14
j_gene: TRBJ2-3
CDR3aa: CASSYGGGRDTQYF
CDR3nt: TGTGCCAGCAGCTATGGGGGAGGCCGAGATACGCAGTATTTT

abundance: .
v_gene: TRBV7-2
d_gene: TRBD2
len: 13
j_gene: TRBJ2-5
CDR3aa: CASGRGNQETQYF
CDR3nt: TGTGCCAGCGGGAGGGGAAACCAAGAGACCCAGTACTTC

abundance: .
v_gene: TRBV7-9
d_gene: TRBD2
len: 15
j_gene: TRBJ2-7
CDR3aa: CASSVAGGPSYEQYF
CDR3nt: TGTGCCAGCAGCGTAGCGGGAGGGCCCTCCTACGAGCAGTACTTC

abundance: .
v_gene: TRBV5-6
d_gene: .
len: 15
j_gene: TRBJ2-1
CDR3aa: CASSLLLGGYNEQFF
CDR3nt: TGTGCCAGCAGCCTCCTGCTGGGCGGGTACAATGAGCAGTTCTTC

abundance: .
v_gene: TRBV27
d_gene: .
len: 13
j_gene: TRBJ1-5
CDR3aa: CASGTGAFWPQHF
CDR3nt: TGTGCCAGCGGAACAGGTGCCTTTTGGCCCCAGCATTTT

abundance: .
v_gene: TRBV15
d_gene: TRBD2
len: 15
j_gene: TRBJ2-1
CDR3aa: CATSRGTAGVSEQFF
CDR3nt: TGTGCCACCAGCAGAGGAACAGCGGGAGTATCTGAGCAGTTCTTC

abundance: .
v_gene: TRBV18
d_gene: .
len: 13
j_gene: TRBJ2-5
CDR3aa: CASSPGLRETQYF
CDR3nt: TGTGCCAGCTCACCGGGACTTAGAGAGACCCAGTACTTC

abundance: .
v_gene: TRBV7-3
d_gene: .
len: 14
j_gene: TRBJ2-3
CDR3aa: CASSLRSPPDTQYF
CDR3nt: TGTGCCAGCAGCTTACGAAGCCCCCCAGATACGCAGTATTTT

abundance: .
v_gene: TRBV7-8
d_gene: TRBD2
len: 16
j_gene: TRBJ2-1
CDR3aa: CASSETPGLAGIEQFF
CDR3nt: TGTGCCAGCAGCGAAACTCCGGGACTAGCGGGTATTGAGCAGTTCTTC

abundance: once
v_gene: TRBV4-3
d_gene: .
len: 15
j_gene: TRBJ2-2
CDR3aa: CASSQDRPYTGELFF
CDR3nt: TGCGCCAGCAGCCAAGATCGTCCTTACACCGGGGAGCTGTTTTTT

abundance: .
v_gene: TRBV27
d_gene: TRBD2
len: 17
j_gene: TRBJ2-7
CDR3aa: CASSLGYPSGNAYEQYF
CDR3nt: TGTGCCAGCAGTTTAGGCTACCCTAGCGGGAACGCCTACGAGCAGTACTTC

abundance: .
v_gene: TRBV7-2
d_gene: TRBD1
len: 15
j_gene: TRBJ1-1
CDR3aa: CASSSWTGFGTEAFF
CDR3nt: TGTGCCAGCAGCTCTTGGACAGGCTTCGGGACTGAAGCTTTCTTT

abundance: .
v_gene: TRBV5-1
d_gene: .
len: 15
j_gene: TRBJ2-5
CDR3aa: CASSLFGGGQETQYF
CDR3nt: TGCGCCAGCAGCTTGTTCGGGGGCGGACAAGAGACCCAGTACTTC